This T cell receptor (beta chain) was profiled in a study of T cell responses to AZD1222 COVID-19 vaccine. Study in general: Second-dose timings of about 4 or about 12 weeks were pooled. Study observations and caveats: Most donors were white British, females outnumbered males, and clonal diversity was possibly underestimated.

The protocol was immunoSEQ multiplex PCR, while the TCRdb copy is restricted to in-frame clones and leaves out a portion. The sample consists of some 120,000 clones, 88% of them appearing once. With respect to this clone: Its antigen remains unknown.

Sequences were derived from peripheral blood, sampled on day 0 of AZD1222 vaccination. The sequence derives from an adult in good health.

DNA for the CDR3: TGTGCCAGCAGTCTTGGAGCGGGAGAGGTGGAGACCCAGTACTTC. Its translation is CASSLGAGEVETQYF. V and J are TRBV6-2 or TRBV6-3 and TRBJ2-5; 8 nucleotides line up with TRBD2. Per the germline V gene, CDR1 is MNHEY and CDR2 is SVGEGT. The CDR3 consists of 15 residues. J was trimmed by 5 bases and V by 5 bases; bases with no gene match: 10.